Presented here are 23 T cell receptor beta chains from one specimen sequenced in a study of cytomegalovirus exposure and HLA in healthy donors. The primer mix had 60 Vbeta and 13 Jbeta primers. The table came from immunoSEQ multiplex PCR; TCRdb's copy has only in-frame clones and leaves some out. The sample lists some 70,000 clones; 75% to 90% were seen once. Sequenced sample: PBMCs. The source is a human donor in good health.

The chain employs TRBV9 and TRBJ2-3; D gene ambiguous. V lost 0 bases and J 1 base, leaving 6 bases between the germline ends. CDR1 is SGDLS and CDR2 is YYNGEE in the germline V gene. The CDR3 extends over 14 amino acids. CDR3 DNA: TGTGCCAGCAGCGTAGCTTCAGGCACAGATACGCAGTATTTT. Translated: CASSVASGTDTQYF.

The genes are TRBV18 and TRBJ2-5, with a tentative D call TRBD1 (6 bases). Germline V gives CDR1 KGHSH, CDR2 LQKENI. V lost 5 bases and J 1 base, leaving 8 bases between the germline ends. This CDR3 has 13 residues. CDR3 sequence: CASSGQFQETQYF. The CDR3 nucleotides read TGTGCCAGCTCAGGACAGTTCCAAGAGACCCAGTACTTC. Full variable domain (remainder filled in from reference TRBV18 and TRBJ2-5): NAGVMQNPRHLVRRRGQEARLRCSPMKGHSHVYWYRQLPEEGLKFMVYLQKENIIDESGMPKERFSAEFPKEGPSILRIQQVVRGDSAAYFCASSGQFQETQYFGPGTRLLVL.

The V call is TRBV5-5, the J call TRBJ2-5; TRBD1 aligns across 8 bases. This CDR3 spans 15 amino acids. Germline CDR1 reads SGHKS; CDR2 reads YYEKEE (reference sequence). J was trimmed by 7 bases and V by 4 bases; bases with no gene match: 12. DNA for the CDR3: TGTGCCAGCAGCCCTTTGGACAGGGTGAGGGCGACCCAGTACTTC. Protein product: CASSPLDRVRATQYF. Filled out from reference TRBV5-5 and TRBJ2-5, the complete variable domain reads DAGVTQSPTHLIKTRGQQVTLRCSPISGHKSVSWYQQVLGQGPQFIFQYYEKEERGRGNFPDRFSARQFPNYSSELNVNALLLGDSALYLCASSPLDRVRATQYFGPGTRLLVL.

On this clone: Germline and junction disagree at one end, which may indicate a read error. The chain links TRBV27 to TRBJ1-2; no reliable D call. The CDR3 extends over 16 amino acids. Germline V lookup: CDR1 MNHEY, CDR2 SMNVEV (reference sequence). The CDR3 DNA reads TGTGCCAGCAGTTCCGGAGGCAAGGCGTATAACTATGGCTACCCCTTC. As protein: CASSSGGKAYNYGYPF.

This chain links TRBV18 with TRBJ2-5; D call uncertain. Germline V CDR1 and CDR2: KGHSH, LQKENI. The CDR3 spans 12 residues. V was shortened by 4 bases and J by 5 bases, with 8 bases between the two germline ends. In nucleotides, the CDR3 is TGTGCCAGCTCACTAAAGGAGGAGACCCAGTACTTC. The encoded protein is CASSLKEETQYF. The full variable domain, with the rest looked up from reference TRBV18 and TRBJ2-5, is NAGVMQNPRHLVRRRGQEARLRCSPMKGHSHVYWYRQLPEEGLKFMVYLQKENIIDESGMPKERFSAEFPKEGPSILRIQQVVRGDSAAYFCASSLKEETQYFGPGTRLLVL.

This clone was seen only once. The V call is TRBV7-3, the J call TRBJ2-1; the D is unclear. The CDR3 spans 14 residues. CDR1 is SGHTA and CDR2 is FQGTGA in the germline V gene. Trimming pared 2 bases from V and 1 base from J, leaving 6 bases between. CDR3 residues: CASSLATSYNEQFF. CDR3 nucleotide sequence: TGTGCCAGCAGCTTAGCGACTTCCTACAATGAGCAGTTCTTC. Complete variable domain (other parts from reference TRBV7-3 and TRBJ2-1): GAGVSQTPSNKVTEKGKYVELRCDPISGHTALYWYRQSLGQGPEFLIYFQGTGAADDSGLPNDRFFAVRPEGSVSTLKIQRTERGDSAVYLCASSLATSYNEQFFGPGTRLTVL.

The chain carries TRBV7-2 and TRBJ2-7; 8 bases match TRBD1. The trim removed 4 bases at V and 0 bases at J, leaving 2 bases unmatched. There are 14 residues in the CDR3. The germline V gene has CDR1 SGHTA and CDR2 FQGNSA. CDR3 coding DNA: TGTGCCAGCAGCTCGGACAGGGCCTCCTACGAGCAGTACTTC. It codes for CASSSDRASYEQYF.

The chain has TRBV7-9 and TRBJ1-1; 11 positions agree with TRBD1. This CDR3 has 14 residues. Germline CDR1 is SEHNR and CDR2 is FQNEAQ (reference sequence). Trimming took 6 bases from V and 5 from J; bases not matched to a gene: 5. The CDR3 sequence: CASRTDRGRTEAFF. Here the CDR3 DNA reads TGTGCCAGCAGAACGGACAGGGGGCGGACTGAAGCTTTCTTT.

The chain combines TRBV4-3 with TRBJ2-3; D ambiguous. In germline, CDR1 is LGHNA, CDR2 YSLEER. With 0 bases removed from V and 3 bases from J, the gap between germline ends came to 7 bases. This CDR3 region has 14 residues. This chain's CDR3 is CASSQDAATDTQYF. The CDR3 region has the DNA TGCGCCAGCAGCCAAGATGCTGCGACAGATACGCAGTATTTT.

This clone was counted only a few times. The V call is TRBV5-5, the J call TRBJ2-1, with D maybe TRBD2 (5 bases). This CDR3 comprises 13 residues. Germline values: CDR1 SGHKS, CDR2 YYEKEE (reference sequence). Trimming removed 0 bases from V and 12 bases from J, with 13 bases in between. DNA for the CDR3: TGTGCCAGCAGCTTGGAGTTTGCTCGGGGGCAGTTCTTC. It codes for CASSLEFARGQFF.

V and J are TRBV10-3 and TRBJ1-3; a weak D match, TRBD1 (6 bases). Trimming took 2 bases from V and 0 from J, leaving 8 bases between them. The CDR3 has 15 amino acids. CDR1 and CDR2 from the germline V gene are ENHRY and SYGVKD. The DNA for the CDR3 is TGTGCCATCAGTGAGGGGACAACCTCTGGAAACACCATATATTTT. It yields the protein CAISEGTTSGNTIYF.

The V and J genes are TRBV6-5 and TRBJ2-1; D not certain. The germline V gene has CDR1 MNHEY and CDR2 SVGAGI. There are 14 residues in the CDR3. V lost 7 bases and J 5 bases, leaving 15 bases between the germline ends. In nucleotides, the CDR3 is TGTGCCAGCATCGGAGTTGGCGTACACAATGAGCAGTTCTTC. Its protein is CASIGVGVHNEQFF.

CDR3 amino acids: CASSPSNSPLHF. The CDR3, as DNA: TGTGCCAGCAGCCCGAGTAATTCACCCCTCCACTTT. The V gene is TRBV7-2, the J gene TRBJ1-6; D is ambiguous. V was shortened by 5 bases and J by 6 bases, with 5 bases between the two germline ends. Per the germline V gene, CDR1 is SGHTA and CDR2 is FQGNSA. The CDR3 is made up of 12 amino acids.

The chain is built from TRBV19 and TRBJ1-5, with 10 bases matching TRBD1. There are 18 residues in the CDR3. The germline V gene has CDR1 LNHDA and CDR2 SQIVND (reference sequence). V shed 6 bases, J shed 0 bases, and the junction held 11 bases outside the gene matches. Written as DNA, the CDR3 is TGTGCCAGTAGCTGGAAGGGGACAGGGGATTATAGCAATCAGCCCCAGCATTTT. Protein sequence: CASSWKGTGDYSNQPQHF. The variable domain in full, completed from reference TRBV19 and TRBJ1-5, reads DGGITQSPKYLFRKEGQNVTLSCEQNLNHDAMYWYRQDPGQGLRLIYYSQIVNDFQKGDIAEGYSVSREKKESFPLTVTSAQKNPTAFYLCASSWKGTGDYSNQPQHFGDGTRLSIL.

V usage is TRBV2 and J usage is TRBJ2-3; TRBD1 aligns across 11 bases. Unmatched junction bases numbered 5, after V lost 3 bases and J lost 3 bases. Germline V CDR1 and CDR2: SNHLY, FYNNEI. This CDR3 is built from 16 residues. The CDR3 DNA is TGTGCCAGCAGTGACTTGGGACAGGGGGGGACAGATACGCAGTATTTT. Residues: CASSDLGQGGTDTQYF.

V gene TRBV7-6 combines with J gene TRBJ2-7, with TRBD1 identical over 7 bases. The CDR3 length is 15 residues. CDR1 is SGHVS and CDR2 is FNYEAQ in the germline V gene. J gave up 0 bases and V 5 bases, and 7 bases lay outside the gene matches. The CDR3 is CASSHTGVGSYEQYF. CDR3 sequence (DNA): TGTGCCAGCAGCCACACAGGGGTTGGCTCCTACGAGCAGTACTTC.

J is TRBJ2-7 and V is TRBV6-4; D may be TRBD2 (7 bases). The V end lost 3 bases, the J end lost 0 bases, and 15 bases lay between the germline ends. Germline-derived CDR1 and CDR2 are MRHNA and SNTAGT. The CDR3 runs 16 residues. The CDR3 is CASSECRRGPSYEQYF. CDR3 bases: TGTGCCAGCAGTGAGTGCAGGCGGGGGCCCTCCTACGAGCAGTACTTC.

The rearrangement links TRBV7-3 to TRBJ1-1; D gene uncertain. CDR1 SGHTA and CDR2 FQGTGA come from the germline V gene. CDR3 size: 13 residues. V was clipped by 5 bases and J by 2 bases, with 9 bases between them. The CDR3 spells CASSRSVNTEAFF. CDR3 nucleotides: TGTGCCAGCAGCCGGTCGGTTAACACTGAAGCTTTCTTT.

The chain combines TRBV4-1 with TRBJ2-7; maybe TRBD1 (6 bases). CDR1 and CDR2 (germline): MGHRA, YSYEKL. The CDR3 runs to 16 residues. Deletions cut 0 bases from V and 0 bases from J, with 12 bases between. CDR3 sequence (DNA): TGCGCCAGCAGCCAAGATGAGGGGGACATCTCCTACGAGCAGTACTTC. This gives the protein CASSQDEGDISYEQYF.

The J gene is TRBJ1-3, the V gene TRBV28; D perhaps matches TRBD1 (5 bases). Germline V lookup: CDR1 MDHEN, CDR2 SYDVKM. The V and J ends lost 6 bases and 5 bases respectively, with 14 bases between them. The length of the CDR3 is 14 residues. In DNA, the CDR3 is TGTGCCAGCAGCCGGGGGGGGTACAGAAACACCATATATTTT. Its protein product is CASSRGGYRNTIYF.

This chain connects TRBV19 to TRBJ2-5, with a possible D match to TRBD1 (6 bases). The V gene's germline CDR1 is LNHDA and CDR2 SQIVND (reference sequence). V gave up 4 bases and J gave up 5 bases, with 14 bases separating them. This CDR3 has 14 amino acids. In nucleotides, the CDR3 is TGTGCCAGTAGTACAGGGACACCCCAGGAGACCCAGTACTTC. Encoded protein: CASSTGTPQETQYF. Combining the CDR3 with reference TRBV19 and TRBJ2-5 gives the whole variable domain DGGITQSPKYLFRKEGQNVTLSCEQNLNHDAMYWYRQDPGQGLRLIYYSQIVNDFQKGDIAEGYSVSREKKESFPLTVTSAQKNPTAFYLCASSTGTPQETQYFGPGTRLLVL.

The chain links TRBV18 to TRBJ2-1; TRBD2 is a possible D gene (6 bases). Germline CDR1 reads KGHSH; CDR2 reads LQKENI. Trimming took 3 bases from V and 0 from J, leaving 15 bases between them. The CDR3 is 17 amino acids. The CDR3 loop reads CASSPPTAGYSYNEQFF. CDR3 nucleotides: TGTGCCAGCTCACCCCCAACGGCGGGGTACTCCTACAATGAGCAGTTCTTC.

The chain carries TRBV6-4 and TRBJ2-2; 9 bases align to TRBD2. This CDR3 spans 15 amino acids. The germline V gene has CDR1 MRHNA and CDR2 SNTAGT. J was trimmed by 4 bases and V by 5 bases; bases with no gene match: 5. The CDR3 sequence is CASSSGGLPTGELFF. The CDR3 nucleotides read TGTGCCAGCAGTAGCGGGGGGCTTCCCACCGGGGAGCTGTTTTTT.